The rows below give T cell receptor beta chains drawn from one sample of a study of breast tumors, draining lymph nodes, adjacent tissues. TCRdb re-called the multiplex PCR reads through MiXCR, storing one row per CDR3 protein. The sample holds fewer than 250,000 distinct CDR3 sequences; about 30% are singletons and the top ten take around 1.5%. The sample consisted of axillary lymph node tissue. The source of these receptors is a female donor with breast cancer. Some clones in this sample may be carry-over from other donors' samples. CDR3s include the opening cysteine and the closing phenylalanine or tryptophan. D genes are given only for firm matches. Some rows have no size entry. The others give once, few or many, or a class for an expanded clone.

d_gene,v_gene,j_gene,abundance,CDR3aa,CDR3nt
.,TRBV9,TRBJ1-6,.,CASSETGVGNSPLHF,TGTGCCAGCAGCGAGACAGGTGTGGGGAATTCACCCCTCCACTTT
TRBD1,TRBV12-3/TRBV12-4,TRBJ2-7,many,CASSYLDRISYEQYF,TGTGCCAGCAGTTACTTGGACAGGATTTCTTACGAGCAGTACTTC
TRBD1,TRBV11-3,TRBJ2-5,many,CASSQTYYPGTVEETQYF,TGTGCCAGCAGCCAAACATATTACCCTGGGACAGTAGAGGAGACCCAGTACTTC
.,TRBV24-1,TRBJ2-2,many,CATSDPPRGLFF,TGTGCCACCAGTGATCCCCCGCGGGGGCTGTTTTTT
TRBD1,TRBV14,TRBJ2-6,many,CASSQAGGFGANVLTF,TGTGCCAGCAGCCAAGCAGGGGGTTTTGGGGCCAACGTCCTGACTTTC
.,TRBV7-9,TRBJ1-5,.,CASSLLSGTGGYQPQHF,TGTGCCAGCAGCTTACTAAGCGGGACGGGGGGCTATCAGCCCCAGCATTTT
TRBD2,TRBV20-1,TRBJ2-7,many,CSAPTSDTSFSYEQYF,TGCAGTGCTCCGACTAGCGACACCTCCTTCTCCTACGAGCAGTACTTC
.,TRBV6-6,TRBJ1-6,many,CASTGGNSPLHF,TGTGCCAGCACCGGGGGAAATTCACCCCTCCACTTT
TRBD1,TRBV15,TRBJ1-2,many,CATSGGQGGYGYTF,TGTGCCACCAGCGGGGGACAGGGAGGCTATGGCTACACCTTC
TRBD2,TRBV25-1,TRBJ2-7,.,CASSEPRAGRGEQYF,TGTGCCAGCAGTGAACCGCGGGCGGGGAGGGGCGAGCAGTACTTC
.,TRBV4-2,TRBJ2-1,many,CASSQAPGGSYNEQFF,TGTGCCAGCAGCCAAGCCCCTGGGGGTTCCTACAATGAGCAGTTCTTC
TRBD1,TRBV10-2,TRBJ2-6,many,CASQGTGGDFAGANVLTF,TGCGCCAGTCAAGGGACAGGGGGGGATTTCGCTGGGGCCAACGTCCTGACTTTC
TRBD1,TRBV6-5,TRBJ2-5,.,CASSLDRGIGTQYF,TGTGCCAGCAGTCTCGACAGGGGTATCGGGACCCAGTACTTC
TRBD2,TRBV28,TRBJ2-2,many,CASSRSGRVNTGELFF,TGTGCCAGCAGCCGGTCCGGGAGGGTAAACACCGGGGAGCTGTTTTTT
TRBD1,TRBV5-1,TRBJ2-3,.,CASRNRDRGGTDTQYF,TGTGCCAGCAGGAACCGGGACAGGGGAGGCACAGATACGCAGTATTTT
.,TRBV10-3,TRBJ1-2,.,CAIRTTGDNYGYTF,TGTGCCATCAGGACGACAGGAGATAACTATGGCTACACCTTC
TRBD2,TRBV24-1,TRBJ2-3,.,CATRGCLAGAADTQYF,TGTGCCACCAGAGGATGTCTAGCGGGAGCCGCAGATACGCAGTATTTT
.,TRBV19,TRBJ1-3,many,CASSIDRRGRVPGGNTIYF,TGTGCCAGTAGTATAGATCGGAGGGGACGCGTGCCAGGTGGGAACACCATATATTTT
.,TRBV7-2,TRBJ1-4,many,CASSFSVTNEKLFF,TGTGCCAGCAGCTTTTCCGTAACTAATGAAAAACTGTTTTTT
.,TRBV20-1,TRBJ1-2,once,CSARDGGRGDTF,TGCAGTGCTAGAGATGGGGGCAGGGGTGACACCTTC
.,TRBV7-2,TRBJ2-2,.,CASSLAPLVSNIGGLFF,TGTGCCAGCAGCTTAGCTCCGCTGGTGTCGAACATCGGGGGGCTGTTTTTT
TRBD1,TRBV19,TRBJ1-4,once,CASSRRTGEATNEKLFF,TGTGCCAGTAGCCGCAGGACAGGGGAGGCAACTAATGAAAAACTGTTTTTT
.,TRBV10-3,TRBJ2-7,.,CALAGGALYEQYF,TGTGCCCTCGCTGGGGGAGCCCTCTACGAGCAGTACTTC
.,TRBV30,TRBJ2-3,many,CAFMLVLGGRVVDTQYF,TGTGCCTTCATGCTAGTCTTAGGGGGACGCGTCGTGGATACGCAGTATTTT
TRBD1,TRBV28,TRBJ1-6,many,CASSPGQGVHSPLHF,TGTGCCAGCAGTCCCGGGCAGGGGGTACATTCACCCCTCCACTTT
TRBD1,TRBV19,TRBJ1-3,many,CASTMTGFVSGTIYF,TGTGCCAGTACCATGACAGGGTTCGTATCTGGCACCATATATTTT
TRBD1,TRBV5-1,TRBJ2-7,.,CASSLSGTDSYEQYF,TGCGCCAGCAGCTTATCCGGGACAGACTCCTACGAGCAGTACTTC
.,TRBV10-3,TRBJ2-3,.,CAIAAGLTTDTQCF,TGTGCCATCGCAGCGGGCCTTACTACAGATACGCAGTGTTTC
TRBD2,TRBV2,TRBJ2-3,once,CASRRTSGRQNNEQYF,TGTGCCAGCAGGAGGACTAGCGGGAGGCAGAACAATGAGCAGTATTTT
.,TRBV12-3/TRBV12-4,TRBJ2-1,many,CASSPQQSEQFF,TGTGCCAGCAGTCCCCAGCAGAGTGAGCAGTTCTTC
.,TRBV15,TRBJ2-7,many,CATSRGGLTYEQYF,TGTGCCACCAGCAGAGGGGGACTGACCTACGAGCAGTACTTC
.,TRBV5-1,TRBJ2-5,many,CASREGVGIQETQYF,TGCGCCAGCAGGGAGGGAGTGGGCATCCAAGAGACCCAGTACTTC
TRBD2,TRBV7-9,TRBJ2-5,many,CASSLAGTTGLAAEETQYF,TGTGCCAGCAGCTTAGCTGGAACAACGGGACTAGCGGCGGAAGAGACCCAGTACTTC
.,TRBV19,TRBJ2-7,many,CASSPATPSEQYF,TGTGCCAGTAGTCCCGCCACCCCCTCCGAGCAGTACTTC
TRBD2,TRBV28,TRBJ2-7,many,CASSPPWASGVSYEQYF,TGTGCCAGCAGTCCGCCCTGGGCTAGCGGGGTCTCCTACGAGCAGTACTTC
.,TRBV15,TRBJ1-5,.,CATSSLGVSSNQPQHF,TGTGCCACCAGCAGCTTGGGCGTGTCCAGCAATCAGCCCCAGCATTTT
.,TRBV7-2,TRBJ2-3,.,CASSLSPDEQYF,TGTGCCAGCAGCTTATCCCCAGATGAGCAGTATTTT
.,TRBV2,TRBJ2-2,many,CASWAGRANTGELFF,TGTGCCAGCTGGGCAGGGAGAGCGAACACCGGGGAGCTGTTTTTT
TRBD1,TRBV20-1,TRBJ2-3,.,CSAPTGGRTDTQYF,TGCAGTGCCCCGACAGGGGGCAGGACAGATACGCAGTATTTT
TRBD2,TRBV6-2/TRBV6-3,TRBJ2-1,many,CASSYGGLADYNEQFF,TGTGCCAGCAGTTACGGCGGGCTAGCGGACTACAATGAGCAGTTCTTC
TRBD2,TRBV20-1,TRBJ2-7,.,CSAMASGTYSEQYF,TGCAGTGCTATGGCGAGCGGGACCTACTCCGAGCAGTACTTC
TRBD1,TRBV25-1,TRBJ1-5,many,CASSEIRGQGARSNQPQHF,TGTGCCAGCAGTGAAATTCGAGGACAGGGGGCCCGAAGCAATCAGCCCCAGCATTTT
.,TRBV4-2,TRBJ2-1,.,CASSSGDRSGYNEQFF,TGTGCCAGCAGCTCCGGGGACCGGTCGGGTTACAATGAGCAGTTCTTC